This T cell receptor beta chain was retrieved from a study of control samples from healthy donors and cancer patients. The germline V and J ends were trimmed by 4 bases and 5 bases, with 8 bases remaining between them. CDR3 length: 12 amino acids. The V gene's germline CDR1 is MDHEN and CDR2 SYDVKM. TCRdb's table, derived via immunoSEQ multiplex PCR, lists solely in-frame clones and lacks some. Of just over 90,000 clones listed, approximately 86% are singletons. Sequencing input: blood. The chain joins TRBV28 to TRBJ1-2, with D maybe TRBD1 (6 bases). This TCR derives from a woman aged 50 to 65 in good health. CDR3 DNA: TGTGCCAGCAGTTCAGGGGCATATGGCTACACCTTC. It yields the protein CASSSGAYGYTF.